Listed below are T cell receptor beta chains from one sample, sequenced in a study of T cell responses to AZD1222 COVID-19 vaccine. Only in-frame clones appear in the TCRdb table, and some are missing; sequencing was by immunoSEQ multiplex PCR. The repertoire holds more than 150,000 clones, with around 90% as singletons. Sequenced here: peripheral blood, sampled on day 0 of AZD1222 vaccination. These receptor sequences come from an adult in good health. Both conserved end residues are part of each CDR3. A D gene is named only where the DNA matches it firmly. Only some rows state a clone size, as once, few, many or a class for expanded clones.

-,TRBD1,TRBJ1-1,TRBV7-3,CASRKTGTGGSSRRYTEAFF,TGTGCCAGCAGGAAAACCGGGACAGGGGGCTCTTCCCGTCGTTACACTGAAGCTTTCTTT
-,-,TRBJ1-2,TRBV11-2,CASSLTGTQLGYTF,TGTGCCAGCAGCTTAACCGGGACCCAGCTGGGCTACACCTTC
-,-,TRBJ1-5,TRBV18,CASSPDGNNQPQHF,TGTGCCAGCTCACCCGACGGAAACAATCAGCCCCAGCATTTT
-,-,TRBJ1-3,TRBV28,CASSSQGGTGNTIYF,TGTGCCAGCAGTTCGCAGGGAGGCACCGGAAACACCATATATTTT
-,-,TRBJ1-2,TRBV5-1,CASSPRGWLDGYTF,TGCGCCAGCAGCCCCAGGGGCTGGCTAGATGGCTACACCTTC
-,TRBD1,TRBJ1-1,TRBV30,CAWSSDRGETEAFF,TGTGCCTGGAGCTCGGACAGGGGAGAAACTGAAGCTTTCTTT
once,TRBD2,TRBJ2-7,TRBV19,CATKTGLAGSYEQYF,TGTGCCACCAAGACGGGACTAGCAGGCTCCTACGAGCAGTACTTC
-,-,TRBJ1-1,TRBV19,CASTLRAGLDTEAFF,TGTGCCAGTACCCTGAGGGCGGGGTTGGACACTGAAGCTTTCTTT
-,TRBD2,TRBJ2-1,TRBV19,CASSISASSGYNEQFF,TGTGCCAGTAGTATATCAGCGTCTAGCGGATACAATGAGCAGTTCTTC
-,-,TRBJ2-7,TRBV27,CASSLAPGLSSYEQYF,TGTGCCAGCAGTTTAGCCCCGGGACTTAGCTCCTACGAGCAGTACTTC
few,-,TRBJ1-2,TRBV5-6,CASSGRGGNYGYTF,TGTGCCAGCAGCGGGCGCGGGGGAAACTATGGCTACACCTTC
few,-,TRBJ1-5,TRBV6-5,CASRRDSNQPQHF,TGTGCCAGCAGAAGGGACAGCAATCAGCCCCAGCATTTT
-,-,TRBJ2-3,TRBV19,CASSPSQGGTQYF,TGTGCCAGTAGTCCTTCACAGGGCGGTACGCAGTATTTT
-,TRBD2,TRBJ2-7,TRBV28,CASSSSLSWGRATYEQYF,TGTGCCAGCAGTTCCAGCCTTTCGTGGGGGAGGGCGACCTACGAGCAGTACTTC
-,TRBD2,TRBJ2-1,TRBV5-1,CASSPAGTSGRPAYNEQFF,TGCGCCAGCAGCCCAGCCGGGACTAGCGGGCGGCCGGCCTACAATGAGCAGTTCTTC
once,TRBD2,TRBJ2-3,TRBV6-5,CASSYSGGSGSGRYF,TGTGCCAGCAGTTACTCTGGAGGTAGCGGGAGTGGAAGGTATTTT
-,-,TRBJ2-3,TRBV21-1,CASSKVGWRLESGSSTDTQYF,TGTGCCAGCAGCAAAGTGGGCTGGAGACTCGAGTCGGGATCTAGCACAGATACGCAGTATTTT
-,-,TRBJ1-5,TRBV28,CASSSGLGQPQHF,TGTGCCAGCAGTTCGGGACTGGGTCAGCCCCAGCATTTT
-,-,TRBJ2-2,TRBV5-1,CASSLSQNTGELFF,TGCGCCAGCAGCTTGTCTCAGAACACCGGGGAGCTGTTTTTT
-,-,TRBJ2-7,TRBV19,CASSMTVPGGEQYF,TGTGCCAGTAGTATGACCGTTCCGGGTGGCGAGCAGTACTTC
-,TRBD1,TRBJ1-2,TRBV2,CASSRTGASGHGYTF,TGTGCCAGCAGCCGAACAGGGGCATCAGGCCATGGCTACACCTTC
-,-,TRBJ1-2,TRBV29-1,CSVEDRRLAGNYGYTF,TGCAGCGTTGAAGATCGCCGATTAGCGGGGAACTATGGCTACACCTTC
-,-,TRBJ2-7,TRBV5-6,CASSFKYEQYF,TGTGCCAGCAGCTTCAAATACGAGCAGTACTTC
-,TRBD1,TRBJ1-1,TRBV14,CASSPSPDRALTEAFF,TGTGCCAGCAGCCCCTCCCCTGACAGGGCGCTCACTGAAGCTTTCTTT
-,-,TRBJ2-7,TRBV4-2,CASSQENWISYEQYF,TGTGCCAGCAGCCAAGAAAATTGGATCTCCTACGAGCAGTACTTC
once,TRBD2,TRBJ2-3,TRBV15,CATSRSGGPTDTQYF,TGTGCCACCAGCAGAAGCGGGGGTCCCACAGATACGCAGTATTTT
-,-,TRBJ2-1,TRBV12-3/TRBV12-4,CASSFGGNEQFF,TGTGCCAGCAGTTTTGGGGGAAATGAGCAGTTCTTC
-,-,TRBJ1-5,TRBV5-1,CASSLGTLEGNQPQHF,TGCGCCAGCAGCTTGGGGACCCTAGAGGGCAATCAGCCCCAGCATTTT
-,-,TRBJ1-1,TRBV3-1/TRBV3-2,CASSQADGAFF,TGTGCCAGCAGCCAAGCTGACGGGGCTTTCTTT
-,-,TRBJ1-4,TRBV7-9,CASSLNPPDEKLFF,TGTGCCAGCAGCTTAAACCCCCCGGATGAAAAACTGTTTTTT
-,-,TRBJ2-2,TRBV6-4,CASSFTANTGELFF,TGTGCCAGCAGTTTTACAGCGAACACCGGGGAGCTGTTTTTT
-,TRBD2,TRBJ2-7,TRBV13,CASSLLADPYEQYF,TGTGCCAGCAGCCTACTAGCGGACCCCTACGAGCAGTACTTC
-,-,TRBJ1-5,TRBV28,CASIPSPPTNQPQHF,TGTGCCAGCATACCCTCCCCCCCCACCAATCAGCCCCAGCATTTT
-,-,TRBJ1-1,TRBV7-2,CASSLGRGNTEAFF,TGTGCCAGCAGCTTGGGGAGGGGGAACACTGAAGCTTTCTTT
-,-,TRBJ1-1,TRBV18,CASSPQGTGLSEAFF,TGTGCCAGCTCACCACAGGGCACAGGGTTGAGTGAAGCTTTCTTT
-,-,TRBJ2-7,TRBV19,CASSKGRGEQYF,TGTGCCAGTAGTAAAGGACGCGGGGAGCAGTACTTC
-,-,TRBJ2-1,TRBV2,CASRGEFSSYNEQFF,TGTGCCAGCAGGGGGGAATTTAGCTCCTACAATGAGCAGTTCTTC
-,TRBD2,TRBJ2-1,TRBV27,CASSLRLAGGNEQFF,TGTGCCAGCAGCCTCCGACTAGCGGGAGGCAATGAGCAGTTCTTC
-,-,TRBJ2-4,TRBV4-3,CASSQDRGGGPLAKNIQYF,TGCGCCAGCAGCCAAGATAGGGGAGGAGGACCCCTAGCCAAAAACATTCAGTACTTC
-,-,TRBJ2-6,TRBV30,CAWGPPRGGANVLTF,TGTGCCTGGGGCCCACCTCGTGGAGGGGCCAACGTCCTGACTTTC
-,-,TRBJ1-2,TRBV28,CASSSPGLNNYGYTF,TGTGCCAGCAGTTCACCCGGACTGAACAATTATGGCTACACCTTC
-,TRBD1,TRBJ2-5,TRBV24-1,CATSGTGGLETQYF,TGTGCCACCTCCGGGACAGGGGGCTTGGAGACCCAGTACTTC
-,TRBD2,TRBJ2-3,TRBV4-2,CASSQETSGSTDTQYF,TGTGCCAGCAGCCAAGAGACTAGCGGAAGCACAGATACGCAGTATTTT
-,TRBD2,TRBJ2-4,TRBV4-2,CASSQHPSGSGAKNIQYF,TGTGCCAGCAGCCAACACCCTAGCGGGAGCGGAGCCAAAAACATTCAGTACTTC
-,-,TRBJ1-1,TRBV4-2,CASSQERRGTEAFF,TGTGCCAGCAGCCAAGAACGGAGGGGCACTGAAGCTTTCTTT
-,-,TRBJ2-3,TRBV6-5,CASSYSDFSTDTQYF,TGTGCCAGCAGTTACTCAGATTTCAGCACAGATACGCAGTATTTT
-,-,TRBJ1-6,TRBV28,CASSLGRGNSPLHF,TGTGCCAGCAGTTTAGGGAGAGGTAATTCACCCCTCCACTTT
-,TRBD1,TRBJ2-3,TRBV5-6,CASSGTGTSTDTQYF,TGTGCCAGCAGCGGGACAGGAACTAGCACAGATACGCAGTATTTT
-,-,TRBJ2-3,TRBV18,CASSPSVQGTDTQYF,TGTGCCAGCTCACCAAGCGTCCAAGGCACAGATACGCAGTATTTT
-,-,TRBJ1-5,TRBV10-2,CATGRTSNQPQHF,TGCGCCACCGGACGAACTAGCAATCAGCCCCAGCATTTT
-,TRBD1,TRBJ1-5,TRBV7-6,CASSPATGAPNQPQHF,TGTGCCAGCAGCCCAGCGACAGGGGCTCCTAATCAGCCCCAGCATTTT
-,-,TRBJ1-3,TRBV13,CASSLVAGKGSTIYF,TGTGCCAGCAGCCTAGTCGCAGGGAAAGGAAGCACCATATATTTT
-,-,TRBJ1-4,TRBV7-8,CASSLGGTTTNEKLFF,TGTGCCAGCAGCTTAGGCGGAACCACAACTAATGAAAAACTGTTTTTT
-,TRBD1,TRBJ1-2,TRBV28,CASHQGAPPHYGYTF,TGTGCCAGTCATCAGGGGGCACCGCCACACTATGGCTACACCTTC
once,-,TRBJ1-1,TRBV15,CATSRGGRRPGTEAFF,TGTGCCACCAGCAGAGGAGGAAGAAGACCGGGGACTGAAGCTTTCTTT
-,-,TRBJ2-2,TRBV19,CATETGMNTGELFF,TGTGCCACCGAGACAGGAATGAACACCGGGGAGCTGTTTTTT
-,-,TRBJ2-7,TRBV5-6,CASSSDWNYEQYF,TGTGCCAGCAGCTCCGACTGGAACTACGAGCAGTACTTC
-,TRBD1,TRBJ2-2,TRBV7-3,CASSLKRTGAPGELFF,TGTGCCAGCAGCTTAAAGAGGACAGGGGCTCCCGGGGAGCTGTTTTTT
-,TRBD1,TRBJ1-6,TRBV15,CATSRALQGGDSPLHF,TGTGCCACCAGCAGAGCCCTACAGGGGGGGGATTCACCCCTCCACTTT